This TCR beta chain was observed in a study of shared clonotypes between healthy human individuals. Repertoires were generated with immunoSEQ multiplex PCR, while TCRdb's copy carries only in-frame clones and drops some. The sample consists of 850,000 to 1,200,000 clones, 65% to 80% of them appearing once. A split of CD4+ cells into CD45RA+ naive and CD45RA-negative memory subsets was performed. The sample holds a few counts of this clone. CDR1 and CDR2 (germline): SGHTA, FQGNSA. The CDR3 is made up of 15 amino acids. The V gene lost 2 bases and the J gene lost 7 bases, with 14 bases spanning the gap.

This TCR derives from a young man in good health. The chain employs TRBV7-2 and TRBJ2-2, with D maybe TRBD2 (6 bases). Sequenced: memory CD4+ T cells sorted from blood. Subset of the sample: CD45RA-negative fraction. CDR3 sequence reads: CASSLNVGGGGELFF. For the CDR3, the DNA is TGTGCCAGCAGCTTAAACGTGGGGGGAGGCGGGGAGCTGTTTTTT.